A selection of T cell receptor beta chains follows, all from one sample in a study of technical replicates of blood from a handful of donors. TCRdb's table, derived via immunoSEQ multiplex PCR, lists solely in-frame clones and lacks some. The data hold around 80,000 clones, with roughly 90% observed a single time. Specimen: T cells isolated from PBMCs. These TCRs come from a human donor in good health. CDR3s include the opening cysteine and the closing phenylalanine or tryptophan. A D gene is named only where the DNA matches it firmly. Size tells how often a clone was seen (once, few, many) or the class of an expanded clone, and some rows leave it out.

v_call	d_call	j_call	cdr3_length	clone_size	cdr3_aa	cdr3_nt
TRBV19	.	TRBJ2-6	17	.	CASSIDSPGSGANVLTF	TGTGCCAGTAGTATCGACAGCCCAGGCTCTGGGGCCAACGTCCTGACTTTC
TRBV4-3	.	TRBJ2-7	14	.	CASSQGPSSYEQYF	TGCGCCAGCAGCCAAGGTCCCTCTTCCTACGAGCAGTACTTC
TRBV28	.	TRBJ2-7	13	.	CASSLLVTYEQYF	TGTGCCAGCAGTTTGCTAGTCACCTACGAGCAGTACTTC
TRBV27	TRBD2	TRBJ2-7	17	.	CASSLSSASGSVAHRYF	TGTGCCAGCAGTTTATCGTCGGCTAGCGGGAGTGTGGCCCACCGGTACTTC
TRBV5-6	.	TRBJ1-2	13	few	CASSLTENYGYTF	TGTGCCAGCAGCTTGACAGAAAACTATGGCTACACCTTC
TRBV6-5	TRBD2	TRBJ2-2	16	.	CASSYSAGAGTGELFF	TGTGCCAGCAGTTACTCAGCGGGAGCCGGGACCGGGGAGCTGTTTTTT
TRBV4-1	TRBD1	TRBJ2-7	15	.	CASSQPGQGSYEQYF	TGCGCCAGCAGCCAACCCGGACAGGGGTCCTACGAGCAGTACTTC
TRBV6-6	TRBD2	TRBJ2-7	14	.	CASTPGLPSYEQYF	TGTGCCAGCACCCCGGGACTACCTTCCTACGAGCAGTACTTC
TRBV10-3	TRBD1	TRBJ1-2	14	.	CAISEGQGSYGYTF	TGTGCCATCAGTGAGGGACAGGGAAGCTATGGCTACACCTTC
TRBV7-9	TRBD2	TRBJ2-2	19	.	CASSLALRREDPRTGELFF	TGTGCCAGCAGCTTAGCGCTGCGGCGGGAGGACCCGAGGACCGGGGAGCTGTTTTTT
TRBV2	.	TRBJ2-1	12	.	CASSESRVEQFF	TGTGCCAGCAGTGAATCCCGGGTTGAGCAGTTCTTC